The 32 T cell receptor beta chains below were found in one sample sequenced in a study of blood T cell repertoires in COVID-19. The assay was immunoSEQ multiplex PCR, and TCRdb's table has in-frame clones only and misses some. This table holds some 140,000 clones, about four fifths found once. Sequenced input: peripheral blood. The receptors were sampled from a man aged 60 to 75 with acute or convalescent COVID-19.

The genes are TRBV5-6 and TRBJ2-2; D is perhaps TRBD2 (6 bases). The V gene's germline CDR1 is SGHDT and CDR2 YYEEEE. The ends were cut back, 4 bases at V and 4 bases at J, with 14 bases in the middle. The CDR3 loop spans 15 amino acids. CDR3 nucleotides: TGTGCCAGCAGCCCGGAAAGCGGGTTCACCGGGGAGCTGTTTTTT. It translates to CASSPESGFTGELFF.

The V gene is TRBV7-8, the J gene TRBJ2-3; TRBD1 might be the D (5 bases). Germline lookup yields CDR1 SGHVS and CDR2 FQNEAQ. This CDR3 is built from 16 residues. Between the trimmed V and J ends, which lost 1 base and 2 bases, there was a span of 13 bases. CDR3 coding DNA: TGTGCCAGCAGCTTAGTTACAGGATGGGACACAGATACGCAGTATTTT. Its translation: CASSLVTGWDTDTQYF. The full variable domain, its missing parts supplied by reference TRBV7-8 and TRBJ2-3, is GAGVSQSPRYKVAKRGQDVALRCDPISGHVSLFWYQQALGQGPEFLTYFQNEAQLDKSGLPSDRFFAERPEGSVSTLKIQRTQQEDSAVYLCASSLVTGWDTDTQYFGPGTRLTVL.

The CDR3 DNA reads as TGTGCCACCAGTGATTGGGGCGTGGAGAACACCGGGGAGCTGTTTTTT. The encoded protein is CATSDWGVENTGELFF. This rearrangement joins TRBV24-1 to TRBJ2-2; D may be TRBD1 (5 bases). Germline V lookup: CDR1 KGHDR, CDR2 SFDVKD. Deletions cut 2 bases from V and 1 base from J, with 10 bases between. The CDR3 covers 16 residues.

The rearrangement links TRBV2 to TRBJ1-5; D call uncertain. The CDR3 extends over 14 amino acids. Between the trimmed V and J ends, which lost 8 bases and 0 bases, there was a span of 11 bases. CDR1 and CDR2 (germline): SNHLY, FYNNEI. The DNA for the CDR3 is TGTGCCAGCCCAATCCCCTATAGCAATCAGCCCCAGCATTTT. It encodes CASPIPYSNQPQHF.

The chain carries TRBV11-2 and TRBJ2-7, with a tentative D call TRBD2 (5 bases). The CDR3 consists of 17 residues. Germline CDR1 SGHAT, CDR2 FQNNGV. Trimming left V 1 base short and J 7 bases short, with 23 bases between. The CDR3: CASSLASWVTRTGEQYF. In DNA, the CDR3 is TGTGCCAGCAGCTTAGCATCTTGGGTTACGCGGACTGGTGAGCAGTACTTC.

The J gene is TRBJ1-5, the V gene TRBV24-1; 9 bases are shared with TRBD1. Germline assignment: CDR1 KGHDR and CDR2 SFDVKD. This CDR3 has 14 amino acids. Trimming at V came to 10 bases and at J to 9 bases, leaving 12 bases not matched to a gene. The DNA of the CDR3 is TGTGCCACGGAACCGGGACAGGGCTTAGGGCCCCAGCATTTT. Protein: CATEPGQGLGPQHF.

The rearrangement joins TRBV14 to TRBJ2-7; 12 bases match TRBD2. The CDR3 extends over 15 amino acids. J gave up 2 bases and V 4 bases, and 3 bases lay outside the gene matches. Per the germline V gene, CDR1 is SGHDN and CDR2 is FVKESK. In DNA, the CDR3 is TGTGCCAGCAGCCTGAGGACTAGCGGGACCTACGAGCAGTACTTC. Its translation: CASSLRTSGTYEQYF.

This rearrangement joins TRBV7-2 to TRBJ1-3; D is perhaps TRBD1 (5 bases). The CDR3 spans 16 residues. CDR1 SGHTA and CDR2 FQGNSA come from the germline V gene. Trimming took off 1 base at V and 3 bases at J, with 13 bases between the two ends. CDR3 DNA sequence: TGTGCCAGCAGCTTAGAGCCCGACAGTGGTGGAAACACCATATATTTT. This codes for CASSLEPDSGGNTIYF.

The V call is TRBV3-1 (or the pseudogene TRBV3-2), the J call TRBJ1-1, with D perhaps TRBD1 (5 bases). Germline V gene data show CDR1 as LGHDT and CDR2 as YNNKEL (reference sequence). The V gene lost 2 bases and the J gene lost 1 base, with 8 bases spanning the gap. The CDR3 is made up of 14 amino acids. CDR3 coding DNA: TGTGCCAGCAGCCAACTCAGGGCGAACACTGAAGCTTTCTTT. Translation: CASSQLRANTEAFF.

J is TRBJ1-6 and V is TRBV3-1 (or the pseudogene TRBV3-2); maybe TRBD1 (6 bases). CDR3 length: 15 amino acids. V gave up 4 bases and J gave up 10 bases, with 17 bases separating them. Germline CDR1 reads LGHDT; CDR2 reads YNNKEL (reference sequence). The CDR3 nucleotides read TGTGCCAGCAGCCCCTTAAGGGGGAGTGGATCACCCCTCCACTTT. Translation gives CASSPLRGSGSPLHF.

The CDR3 loop is CASSQWTGPSTDTQYF. In nucleotides, the CDR3 is TGCGCCAGCAGCCAATGGACAGGCCCAAGCACAGATACGCAGTATTTT. V gene TRBV4-1 combines with J gene TRBJ2-3, with 7 nucleotides matching TRBD1. CDR3 size: 16 residues. Germline trimming cut 2 bases from V and 0 bases from J; bases unmatched to any gene: 5. CDR1 MGHRA and CDR2 YSYEKL come from the germline V gene.

This chain links TRBV6-2 or TRBV6-3 with TRBJ2-1; no firm D call. Trimming pared 6 bases from V and 6 bases from J, leaving 6 bases between. CDR1 MNHEY and CDR2 SVGEGT come from the germline V gene. CDR3 length: 11 residues. The CDR3 reads CASSQANEQFF. The CDR3 bases are TGTGCCAGCAGCCAAGCCAATGAGCAGTTCTTC.

V and J are TRBV4-1 and TRBJ1-6, with 7 bases matching TRBD1. The CDR3 consists of 15 residues. Germline CDR1 is MGHRA and CDR2 is YSYEKL. The V and J ends lost 3 bases and 6 bases, in that order; junction bases with no gene match: 5. The chain's CDR3 is CASSHVTGTNSPLHF. The CDR3 DNA sequence: TGCGCCAGCAGCCATGTGACAGGGACTAATTCACCCCTCCACTTT.

The chain couples TRBV7-2 to TRBJ2-3, with TRBD2 identical over 13 bases. The ends lost 5 bases at V and 4 bases at J; junction bases unmatched: 6. CDR3 length equals 16 residues. The germline V gene has CDR1 SGHTA and CDR2 FQGNSA. CDR3 in amino acids: CASSPRLAGGPDTQYF. The CDR3 DNA follows: TGTGCCAGCAGCCCAAGACTAGCGGGGGGTCCAGATACGCAGTATTTT.

J is TRBJ1-5 and V is TRBV2; 7 bases are a match to TRBD1. This CDR3 is 14 amino acids long. Germline V CDR1 and CDR2: SNHLY, FYNNEI. Trimming cost V 6 bases and J 0 bases; bases outside gene matches: 2. The DNA of the CDR3 is TGTGCCAGCAGGGGGGACAGTAGCAATCAGCCCCAGCATTTT. Amino acid sequence: CASRGDSSNQPQHF.

The V and J genes are TRBV14 and TRBJ2-5; D not resolved. Between the trimmed V and J ends, which lost 3 bases and 5 bases, there was a span of 7 bases. Germline CDR1 and CDR2: SGHDN and FVKESK. The CDR3 runs 12 residues. The CDR3 coding sequence is TGTGCCAGCAGCCAGACTGGGGAGACCCAGTACTTC. Translation gives CASSQTGETQYF.

The chain carries TRBV19 and TRBJ2-2; possible D gene TRBD2, 5 bases. V gave up 0 bases and J gave up 4 bases, with 9 bases separating them. Germline V gene sequence: CDR1 LNHDA, CDR2 SQIVND (reference sequence). The CDR3 sequence is 15 residues long. CDR3 nucleotide sequence: TGTGCCAGTAGTATAGATTCTAGCAGCACCGGGGAGCTGTTTTTT. The encoded protein is CASSIDSSSTGELFF.

V gene TRBV5-1 combines with J gene TRBJ1-1; D is perhaps TRBD1 (5 bases). Germline loops: CDR1 SGHRS, CDR2 YFSETQ. CDR3 length: 14 residues. V was shortened by 4 bases and J by 7 bases, with 17 bases between the two germline ends. DNA of the CDR3: TGCGCCAGCAGCCCCAATACAGGTAGTGGTGAAGCTTTCTTT. This sequence encodes CASSPNTGSGEAFF.

This chain joins TRBV28 and TRBJ2-5, with 8 bases aligning to TRBD1. The CDR3 extends over 15 amino acids. J was trimmed by 2 bases and V by 5 bases; bases with no gene match: 7. Germline CDR1 is MDHEN and CDR2 is SYDVKM. CDR3 loop: CASSQTDRVQETQYF. DNA of the CDR3: TGTGCCAGCAGTCAGACGGACAGGGTACAAGAGACCCAGTACTTC. The complete variable domain, with remaining parts taken from reference TRBV28 and TRBJ2-5, reads DVKVTQSSRYLVKRTGEKVFLECVQDMDHENMFWYRQDPGLGLRLIYFSYDVKMKEKGDIPEGYSVSREKKERFSLILESASTNQTSMYLCASSQTDRVQETQYFGPGTRLLVL.

The chain uses TRBV29-1 and TRBJ2-1; D possibly corresponds to TRBD2 (6 bases). Germline assignment: CDR1 SQVTM and CDR2 ANQGSEA. This CDR3 contains 12 residues. Trimming took off 3 bases at V and 12 bases at J, with 15 bases between the two ends. CDR3 region: CSVDGGNLMQFF. CDR3 bases: TGCAGCGTTGATGGGGGGAACTTAATGCAGTTCTTC.

In its sample, this clone was seen once. The V call is TRBV24-1, the J call TRBJ2-2; D unresolved. Germline V gene data show CDR1 as KGHDR and CDR2 as SFDVKD. The CDR3 extends over 15 amino acids. V dropped 4 bases and J dropped 2 bases, with 10 bases sitting between them. Here the CDR3 DNA reads TGTGCCACCAGTGACCCCGCGACAAACACCGGGGAGCTGTTTTTT. As protein: CATSDPATNTGELFF.

This clone came up once. The DNA of the CDR3 is TGTGCCAGCAGCACCGGACTAGCGGGAAGCACAGATACGCAGTATTTT. Encoded protein: CASSTGLAGSTDTQYF. V gene TRBV5-5 combines with J gene TRBJ2-3, with 12 positions matching TRBD2. The V segment lost 4 bases and the J segment 0 bases; nucleotides outside the gene matches: 3. CDR1 and CDR2 from the germline V gene are SGHKS and YYEKEE (reference sequence). The CDR3 consists of 16 residues.

The rearrangement joins TRBV27 to TRBJ1-2; D is possibly TRBD1 (6 bases). V was cut by 5 bases and J by 2 bases, with 12 bases left in between. The CDR3 extends over 14 amino acids. Germline CDR1 is MNHEY and CDR2 is SMNVEV (reference sequence). The CDR3 region has the DNA TGTGCCAGCAGTCCGCAGGGGCAGAACTATGGCTACACCTTC. It specifies CASSPQGQNYGYTF.

The rearrangement links TRBV12-3 or TRBV12-4 to TRBJ1-2; D ambiguous. V was trimmed by 6 bases and J by 2 bases, leaving 10 bases between them. The CDR3 totals 13 residues. CDR3 residues: CASRPEGNYGYTF. The DNA for the CDR3 is TGTGCCAGCAGACCGGAGGGAAACTATGGCTACACCTTC.

The chain links TRBV15 to TRBJ1-2; 8 nucleotides agree with TRBD1. Germline lookup yields CDR1 LNHNV and CDR2 YYDKDF (reference sequence). V was clipped by 0 bases and J by 5 bases; unmatched bases: 5. The CDR3 spans 15 residues. The CDR3 nucleotides read TGTGCCACCAGCAGAGAGGGGACAGGAGGGTATGGCTACACCTTC. Its protein is CATSREGTGGYGYTF.

The chain uses TRBV14 and TRBJ2-3, with TRBD2 matching over 8 bases. Germline CDR1 SGHDN, CDR2 FVKESK. This CDR3 is 16 amino acids long. The V segment lost 4 bases and the J segment 4 bases; nucleotides outside the gene matches: 10. The CDR3, as DNA: TGTGCCAGCAGCCTCGGTGGAGCGGGAGAATCAGATACGCAGTATTTT. The encoded protein is CASSLGGAGESDTQYF.

The chain combines TRBV6-6 with TRBJ2-5, with TRBD1 matching over 9 bases. CDR3 length equals 16 residues. Losses at the gene ends were 3 bases for V and 7 bases for J; bases not matched to a gene: 12. Germline V gene sequence: CDR1 MNHNY, CDR2 SVGAGI (reference sequence). The CDR3 coding sequence is TGTGCCAGCAGTTATGCACCGACAGGGGGAGGGGGGACCCAGTACTTC. It is translated as CASSYAPTGGGGTQYF.

The chain has TRBV2 and TRBJ2-3; 13 bases align to TRBD2. The V segment lost 6 bases and the J segment 4 bases; nucleotides outside the gene matches: 4. The CDR3 contains 15 residues. Germline V CDR1 and CDR2: SNHLY, FYNNEI. For the CDR3, the DNA is TGTGCCAGCAGACGGACTAGCGGGAGTGCAGATACGCAGTATTTT. Its protein is CASRRTSGSADTQYF.

There are a few counts of this clone. This chain uses TRBV19 with TRBJ2-7; 9 nucleotides line up with TRBD2. The ends lost 3 bases at V and 2 bases at J; junction bases unmatched: 2. Germline V gene lookup returns CDR1 LNHDA and CDR2 SQIVND (reference sequence). The CDR3 spans 14 residues. The CDR3 DNA sequence: TGTGCCAGTAGTATGCGACTAGCGGCCTACGAGCAGTACTTC. Its translation: CASSMRLAAYEQYF.

This clone has just a few counts. J is TRBJ2-3 and V is TRBV3-1 (or the pseudogene TRBV3-2); possible D gene TRBD2, 6 bases. This CDR3 is 16 amino acids long. The germline V gene encodes CDR1 LGHDT and CDR2 YNNKEL (reference sequence). V gave up 7 bases and J gave up 1 base, with 18 bases separating them. The CDR3 nucleotides are TGTGCCAGCAAAAATATCCGGGACTCTCGCACAGATACGCAGTATTTT. Protein sequence: CASKNIRDSRTDTQYF.

This clone was detected only once. The V and J genes are TRBV18 and TRBJ1-1, with TRBD1 matching over 9 bases. The CDR3 spans 13 residues. Germline V gene data show CDR1 as KGHSH and CDR2 as LQKENI. J gave up 8 bases and V 4 bases, and 5 bases lay outside the gene matches. CDR3 residues: CASSLGQGTEAFF. The CDR3 DNA is TGTGCCAGCTCACTGGGACAGGGAACCGAAGCTTTCTTT.

This chain uses TRBV24-1 with TRBJ2-3; possibly TRBD1 for D (5 bases). Per germline, CDR1 KGHDR and CDR2 SFDVKD. This CDR3 has 14 amino acids. Deletions cut 4 bases from V and 0 bases from J, with 7 bases between. The CDR3, as DNA: TGTGCCACCAGTGAAACAGGAAGCACAGATACGCAGTATTTT. This gives the protein CATSETGSTDTQYF.